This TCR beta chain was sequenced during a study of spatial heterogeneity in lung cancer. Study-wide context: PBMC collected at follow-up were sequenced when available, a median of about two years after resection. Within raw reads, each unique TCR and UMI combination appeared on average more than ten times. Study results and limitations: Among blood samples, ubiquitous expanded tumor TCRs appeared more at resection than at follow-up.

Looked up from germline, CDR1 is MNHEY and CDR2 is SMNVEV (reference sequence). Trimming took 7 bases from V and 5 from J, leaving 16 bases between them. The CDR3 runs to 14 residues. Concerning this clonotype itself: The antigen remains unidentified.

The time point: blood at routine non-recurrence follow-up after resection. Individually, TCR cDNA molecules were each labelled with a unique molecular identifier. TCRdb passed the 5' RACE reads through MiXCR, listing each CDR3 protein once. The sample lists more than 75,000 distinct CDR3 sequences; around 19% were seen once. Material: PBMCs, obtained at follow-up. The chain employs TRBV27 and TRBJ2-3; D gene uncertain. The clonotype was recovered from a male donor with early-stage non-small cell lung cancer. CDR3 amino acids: CASTKYRALDTQYF. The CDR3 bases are TGTGCCAGCACTAAGTACAGAGCCTTAGATACGCAGTATTTT.